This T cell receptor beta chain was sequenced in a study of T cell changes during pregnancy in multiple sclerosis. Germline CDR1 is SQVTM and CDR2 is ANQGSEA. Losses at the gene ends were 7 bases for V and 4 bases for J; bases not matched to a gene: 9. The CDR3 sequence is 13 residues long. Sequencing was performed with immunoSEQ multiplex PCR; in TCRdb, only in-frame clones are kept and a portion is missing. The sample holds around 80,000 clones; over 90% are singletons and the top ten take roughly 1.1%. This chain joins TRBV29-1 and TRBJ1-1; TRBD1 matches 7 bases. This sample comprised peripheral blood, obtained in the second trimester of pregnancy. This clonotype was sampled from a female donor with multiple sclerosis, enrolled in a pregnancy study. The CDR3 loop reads CSAHTGEATEAFF. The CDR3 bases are TGCAGCGCCCATACAGGGGAGGCCACTGAAGCTTTCTTT.